The sequence of this T cell receptor beta chain was determined in a study of OX40 agonist ivuxolimab in advanced cancers. Background on the whole study: Ivuxolimab was a fully human IgG2 agonistic monoclonal antibody targeting the costimulatory receptor OX40 (CD134). Patients were allowed to have had prior anti-PD-1, anti-PD-L1 or anti-CTLA-4 therapy, and approximately 40% of the dose-escalation patients had been treated with checkpoint inhibitors. The monotherapy dose-escalation portion (N ≈ 50 patients) of the phase I ivuxolimab trial is reported in the paper. Peripheral TCRbeta sequencing aimed to test whether ivuxolimab altered TCR sequence diversity and caused clonal T-cell expansion. In the dose-escalation cohort, over 65% of patients were male, and the mean age was roughly 60 years, with a range of 23 to 79. Intravenous ivuxolimab was administered to patients every 2 weeks at six dose levels: 0.01, 0.1, 0.3, 1.5, 3 and 10 mg/kg. Partial responses occurred in three dose-escalation patients: two with cutaneous melanoma and one with hepatocellular carcinoma. Of the roughly 52 patients in dose escalation, about 20 had hepatocellular carcinoma, some 15 had melanoma, 9 had renal cell carcinoma and 9 had head and neck cancer. What the research found in general, with its limitations: Clonal expansion of both CD4+ and CD8+ blood T cells was observed from baseline to week 6 at doses 0.1 to 3.0 mg/kg. Low levels of normalized T-cell clonal expansion were also seen in some nonresponding patients. After ivuxolimab, CD8+ T cells had more expanded clones than CD4+ T cells on average. Antigen specificity was not determined for the clonally expanded peripheral T cells. Partial responders in the 0.1-3.0 mg/kg groups had among the lowest normalized peripheral clonal expansion, especially among CD8+ T cells.

Cut back by 5 bases and 4 bases, the V and J ends lie 12 bases apart. From its cysteine to its phenylalanine, the CDR3 spans 13 amino acids. Kept here is only the CDR3 DNA, which spans 39 bases and is read in frame from base 1. CDR1 and CDR2, per the germline V gene, are KGHSH and LQKENI. Patients with a history of autoimmune disease or receiving systemic immunosuppression were excluded from the trial. Peripheral blood for TCR sequencing was drawn from every dose cohort at baseline, at cycle 4 day 1 and at cycle 7 day 1. Samples were obtained from an open-label, multicenter, first-in-human phase I dose-escalation trial of ivuxolimab. Adults with locally advanced or metastatic melanoma, renal cell carcinoma, hepatocellular carcinoma or head and neck squamous cell carcinoma were enrolled in the trial. CD4+ and CD8+ T cells were sorted separately from peripheral blood before TCR sequencing. With respect to this clone: What antigen it recognizes has not been identified. Per-base qualities were not stored, and no clone one base away is much larger.

Genomic DNA was extracted from sorted cells for sequencing of the TCRbeta CDR3 region. The immunoSEQ Assay was used for sequencing of TCRbeta CDR3 regions. TCRdb stores this immuneACCESS table with in-frame sequences only. Part of the clones is absent; in the studies checked, under half of the shortfall reflects unresolved V genes, and no reason is known for the rest. For this sample the table gives 40,000 to 55,000 clones, of which 86% were detected only once. Approximately 6.8% of the sample lies in the top ten. The input for sequencing was CD4+ or CD8+ T cells sorted from blood, taken in a trial of the OX40 agonist ivuxolimab. Recombination linked TRBV18 to TRBJ2-7; perhaps TRBD1 is the D gene, with 5 bases matching. This TCR was sampled from an adult with an advanced solid tumor such as melanoma, head and neck, liver or kidney cancer. The CDR3 is CASSSTVWYEQYF. The bases read TGTGCCAGCTCATCGACAGTTTGGTACGAGCAGTACTTC.